This T cell receptor beta chain was sequenced for a study of control samples from healthy donors and cancer patients. Trimming cost V 6 bases and J 3 bases, with 15 bases left between them. Germline loops: CDR1 SNHLY, CDR2 FYNNEI. The CDR3 totals 15 residues. The method was immunoSEQ multiplex PCR; TCRdb's version includes in-frame clones alone and lacks a portion of them. The repertoire holds about 15,000 clones, approximately 87% seen once, with about 9.9% in the top ten. This clonotype was obtained from a woman between 65 and 79 years old with colorectal cancer. Source material: PBMCs. The chain is built from TRBV2 and TRBJ1-5; maybe TRBD1 (6 bases). The CDR3 nucleotides are TGTGCCAGCAGGGAAACCACAGGGTTCAATCAGCCCCAGCATTTT. As protein: CASRETTGFNQPQHF. Together with reference TRBV2 and TRBJ1-5, the CDR3 gives the full variable domain: EPEVTQTPSHQVTQMGQEVILRCVPISNHLYFYWYRQILGQKVEFLVSFYNNEISEKSEIFDDQFSVERPDGSNFTLKIRSTKLEDSAMYFCASRETTGFNQPQHFGDGTRLSIL.